These 8 T cell receptor beta chains were all obtained from the same sample, sequenced in a study of shared clonotypes between healthy human individuals. The data were produced by immunoSEQ multiplex PCR, yet TCRdb's version contains in-frame clones alone and is incomplete. The sample carries about 1.1 million clones, 75% to 85% recorded once. Sequenced input: memory CD4+ T cells from PBMCs. Stated subset: CD45RA-negative fraction. The receptors shown here come from a man younger than 30 in good health. Some clones in this sample may be carry-over from other donors' samples.

This clone occurred once. The chain is built from TRBV5-1 and TRBJ2-7, with TRBD2 identical over 7 bases. Per germline, CDR1 SGHRS and CDR2 YFSETQ. CDR3 length equals 14 residues. Trimming removed 0 bases from V and 6 bases from J; junction bases left unmatched: 6. In nucleotides, the CDR3 is TGCGCCAGCAGCTTGGGACTAGCAGACTTCGAGCAGTACTTC. As protein: CASSLGLADFEQYF.

The V gene is TRBV7-2, the J gene TRBJ2-1; TRBD2 matches at 9 bases. The CDR3 extends over 15 amino acids. With 6 bases clipped from V and 7 bases from J, the junction kept 10 bases outside the gene matches. Per germline, CDR1 SGHTA and CDR2 FQGNSA. For the CDR3, the DNA is TGTGCCAGCAGACGCTTAGCGGGAGTGCAGAATGAGCAGTTCTTC. Protein product: CASRRLAGVQNEQFF.

This clone turned up a few times. The chain employs TRBV15 and TRBJ2-2; no reliable D call. From germline, CDR1 is LNHNV and CDR2 YYDKDF (reference sequence). The CDR3 is 15 residues long. V was clipped by 1 base and J by 4 bases, with 10 bases between them. CDR3 nucleotide sequence: TGTGCCACCAGCAGAGTGGCTAGTACCACCGGGGAGCTGTTTTTT. It is translated as CATSRVASTTGELFF.

The chain recombines TRBV29-1 with TRBJ2-1; D not resolved. CDR1 and CDR2 (germline): SQVTM, ANQGSEA. The CDR3 totals 12 residues. V lost 4 bases and J lost 6, with 10 bases in between. The CDR3 DNA reads as TGCAGCGTTGTGTCTGGCGTCAATGAGCAGTTCTTC. Translating gives CSVVSGVNEQFF.

This clone has a count of ten or more. The genes are TRBV28 and TRBJ1-5; the match to TRBD1 covers 8 bases. V trimming: 3 bases; J trimming: 5 bases; junction bases outside the gene matches: 6. The CDR3 runs 15 residues. Germline assignment: CDR1 MDHEN and CDR2 SYDVKM. This chain's CDR3 is CASSLPGQAYQPQHF. The CDR3 region has the DNA TGTGCCAGCAGTTTGCCGGGACAGGCCTATCAGCCCCAGCATTTT.

V and J are TRBV6-1 and TRBJ1-3; the D gene is possibly TRBD1 (6 bases). Looked up from germline, CDR1 is MNHNS and CDR2 is SASEGT. This CDR3 has 14 residues. V was pared by 4 bases and J by 1 base, with 8 bases between. The CDR3 nucleotides are TGTGCCAGCAGTGTACAGGGTTCTGGAAACACCATATATTTT. This translates into CASSVQGSGNTIYF.

This chain links TRBV5-1 with TRBJ2-1; weak D call: TRBD1 (5 bases). Germline V lookup: CDR1 SGHRS, CDR2 YFSETQ. This CDR3 comprises 14 residues. Trimming cost V 0 bases and J 2 bases, with 6 bases left between them. The CDR3: CASSLEDTYNEQFF. CDR3 DNA sequence: TGCGCCAGCAGCTTGGAGGACACCTACAATGAGCAGTTCTTC.

This clone was seen more than once but under ten times. The chain uses TRBV18 and TRBJ2-1; 13 bases align to TRBD2. J lost 9 bases, V lost 0 bases, and 5 bases had no gene match. Germline-derived CDR1 and CDR2 are KGHSH and LQKENI. The CDR3 contains 16 residues. CDR3 DNA: TGTGCCAGCTCACCACCGCAACTAGCGGGAGGGGGTGAGCAGTTCTTC. Protein product: CASSPPQLAGGGEQFF.